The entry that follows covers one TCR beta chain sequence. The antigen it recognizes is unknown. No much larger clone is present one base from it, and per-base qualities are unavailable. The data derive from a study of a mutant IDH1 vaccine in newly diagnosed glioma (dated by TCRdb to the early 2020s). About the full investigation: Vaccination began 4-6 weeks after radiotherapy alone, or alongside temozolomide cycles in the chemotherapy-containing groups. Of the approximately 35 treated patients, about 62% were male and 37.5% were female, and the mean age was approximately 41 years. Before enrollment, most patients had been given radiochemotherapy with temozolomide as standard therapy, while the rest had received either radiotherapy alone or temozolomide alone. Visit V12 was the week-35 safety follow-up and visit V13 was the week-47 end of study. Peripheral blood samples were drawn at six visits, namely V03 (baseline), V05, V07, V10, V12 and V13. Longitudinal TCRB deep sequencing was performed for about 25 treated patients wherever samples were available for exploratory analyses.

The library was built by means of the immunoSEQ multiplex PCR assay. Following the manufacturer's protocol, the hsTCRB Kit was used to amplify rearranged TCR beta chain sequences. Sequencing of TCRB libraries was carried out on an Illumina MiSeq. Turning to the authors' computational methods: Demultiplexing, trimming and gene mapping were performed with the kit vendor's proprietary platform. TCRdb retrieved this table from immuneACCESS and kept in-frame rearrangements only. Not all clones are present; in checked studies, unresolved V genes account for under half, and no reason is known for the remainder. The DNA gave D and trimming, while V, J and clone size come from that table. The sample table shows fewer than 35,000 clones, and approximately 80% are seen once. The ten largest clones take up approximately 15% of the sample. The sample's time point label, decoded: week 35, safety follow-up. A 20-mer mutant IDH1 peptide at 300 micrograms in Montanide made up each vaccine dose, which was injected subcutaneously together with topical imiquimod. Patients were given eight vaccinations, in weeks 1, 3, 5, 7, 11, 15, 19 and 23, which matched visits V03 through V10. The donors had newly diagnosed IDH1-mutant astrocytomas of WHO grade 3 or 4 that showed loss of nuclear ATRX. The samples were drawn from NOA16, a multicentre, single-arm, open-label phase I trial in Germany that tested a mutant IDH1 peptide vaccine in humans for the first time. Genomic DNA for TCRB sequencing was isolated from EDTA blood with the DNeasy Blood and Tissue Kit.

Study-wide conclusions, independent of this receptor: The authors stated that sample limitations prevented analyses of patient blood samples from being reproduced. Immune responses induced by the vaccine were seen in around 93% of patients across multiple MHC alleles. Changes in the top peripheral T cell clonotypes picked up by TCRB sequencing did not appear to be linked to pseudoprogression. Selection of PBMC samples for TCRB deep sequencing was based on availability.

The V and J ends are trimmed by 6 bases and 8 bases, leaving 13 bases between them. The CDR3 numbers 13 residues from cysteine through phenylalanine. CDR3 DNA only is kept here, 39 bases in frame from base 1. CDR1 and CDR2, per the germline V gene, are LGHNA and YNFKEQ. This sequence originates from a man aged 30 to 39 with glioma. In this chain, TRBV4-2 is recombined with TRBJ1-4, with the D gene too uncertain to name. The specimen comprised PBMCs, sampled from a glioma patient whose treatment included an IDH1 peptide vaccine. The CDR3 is CASRVGLGEKLFF. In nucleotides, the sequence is TGTGCCAGCAGGGTAGGGCTGGGCGAAAAACTGTTTTTT.